This T cell receptor (beta chain) was sequenced for a study of blood T cell repertoires in COVID-19. As originally analysed: Estimation of nucleated cell counts relied on the amplification of reference gene primers. Assay: immunoSEQ multiplex PCR; the TCRdb copy retains only in-frame clones and omits some. That table supplies the V and J calls and clone size; D and trimming were determined from the DNA. The table has approximately 350,000 clones, 80% to 90% seen once. CDR1 is MNHNY, CDR2 SVGAGI, per germline (reference sequence). The CDR3 has 15 amino acids. V lost 2 bases, J lost 3 bases, and 3 bases stayed unmatched. Seattle's cohort entered during active infection and was followed longitudinally.

Material for sequencing was peripheral blood. This receptor was obtained from a woman in her sixties with COVID-19, enrolled during active disease. V gene TRBV6-6 combines with J gene TRBJ1-5, with 8 positions matching TRBD1. CDR3 DNA: TGTGCCAGCAGTTACCCGACAGGGGTCAATCAGCCCCAGCATTTT. Its translation is CASSYPTGVNQPQHF.